This T cell receptor (beta chain) was documented in a study of OX40 agonist ivuxolimab in advanced cancers. With respect to the entire study: Ivuxolimab, which targeted the costimulatory receptor OX40 (CD134), was an agonistic, fully human IgG2 monoclonal antibody. Intravenous ivuxolimab was administered to patients every 2 weeks at six dose levels: 0.01, 0.1, 0.3, 1.5, 3 and 10 mg/kg. Of the roughly 51 patients in dose escalation, about 20 had hepatocellular carcinoma, about 15 had melanoma, 9 had renal cell carcinoma and 9 had head and neck cancer. In the dose-escalation cohort, around four fifths of patients were male, and the mean age was approximately 60 years with a range of about 20 to 79. Patients were allowed to have had prior anti-PD-1, anti-PD-L1 or anti-CTLA-4 therapy, and approximately 43% of the dose-escalation patients had previously received checkpoint inhibitors. Partial responses occurred in three dose-escalation patients: two with cutaneous melanoma and one with hepatocellular carcinoma. The point of sequencing TCRbeta in the periphery was to test whether ivuxolimab changed TCR sequence diversity and drove clonal T-cell expansion. The monotherapy dose-escalation portion (N ≈ 50 patients) of the phase I ivuxolimab trial is reported in the paper. On the study overall, not on this receptor specifically: The antigen specificity of the peripheral T cells that underwent clonal expansion was not determined. At doses of 0.1 to 3.0 mg/kg, clonal expansion of both CD4+ and CD8+ blood T cells was observed from baseline to week 6. Low levels of normalized T-cell clonal expansion were also seen in some patients who did not respond. In the 0.1-3.0 mg/kg groups, partial responders were among the patients with the lowest normalized peripheral clonal expansion, particularly in CD8+ T cells. After ivuxolimab, expanded clones were on average more numerous among CD8+ T cells than among CD4+ T cells.

As concerns this clone: What this receptor recognizes is not known. Base qualities were left out, and no much larger clone turns up one base away.

The trial excluded patients who had a history of autoimmune disease or who were on systemic immunosuppression. In every dose cohort, peripheral blood was drawn for TCR sequencing at baseline, cycle 4 day 1, and cycle 7 day 1. The samples were drawn from a first-in-human, open-label, multicenter phase I dose-escalation trial of ivuxolimab. Adults with locally advanced or metastatic melanoma, renal cell, hepatocellular, or head and neck squamous cell carcinoma were enrolled in the trial. Before TCR sequencing, CD4+ and CD8+ T cells were separately sorted from peripheral blood. For sequencing of the TCRbeta CDR3 region, genomic DNA was extracted from the sorted cells. The immunoSEQ Assay was used to sequence the TCRbeta CDR3 regions. The table comes from immuneACCESS by way of TCRdb, which keeps in-frame sequences with V and J called. Part of the clones is missing from these tables; in studies checked, under half for an unresolved V gene and the rest for unknown reasons. The sample includes around 69,000 clones, with 80% to 90% observed a single time. The ten largest clones capture roughly 4% of the sample.

Per the germline V gene, SGHNT is the CDR1 and YENEEA is the CDR2. The CDR3 runs 15 amino acids, cysteine and phenylalanine included. The read is trimmed to its CDR3 DNA, 45 bases read in frame from base 1. V loses 6 bases, J loses 1 base, and the germline ends lie 14 bases apart. The specimen was CD4+ or CD8+ T cells sorted from blood, collected in a trial of the OX40 agonist ivuxolimab. This sequence uses TRBV11-3 and TRBJ2-3, with a weak D call of TRBD2 (5 bases match). The TCR sequence derives from an adult with an advanced solid tumor such as melanoma, head and neck, liver or kidney cancer. The CDR3 protein sequence reads: CASSSGLSGTDTQYF. The sequenced DNA is TGTGCCAGCAGTTCCGGACTCTCTGGCACAGATACGCAGTATTTT.